The following is a TCR beta chain sequence with its context. Antigen specificity is unknown. The sample belongs to a study of T cell repertoires in cytomegalovirus infection. The wider study: A matching HLA type, together with CMV infection, was signaled by public TCR beta signatures.

A single record per CDR3 protein comes from TCRdb applying MiXCR to the reads. The repertoire holds some 200,000 distinct CDR3 sequences, with roughly 9% as singletons. Regarding the study as a whole: Summed public TCR beta family frequency identified CMV carriers bearing the relevant HLA.

The CDR3 is made up of 13 amino acids. Trimming stripped 4 bases from V and 0 bases from J, with 7 bases between. Germline CDR1 is SQVTM and CDR2 is ANQGSEA. The origin of this receptor is a human donor in good health (CMV status not recorded). Some clones in this sample may be carry-over from other donors' samples. The chain is built from TRBV29-1 and TRBJ1-5, with no clear D. The sample consisted of PBMCs. The CDR3: CSVVTGSNQPQHF. As DNA, the CDR3 is TGCAGCGTTGTTACCGGTAGCAATCAGCCCCAGCATTTT.